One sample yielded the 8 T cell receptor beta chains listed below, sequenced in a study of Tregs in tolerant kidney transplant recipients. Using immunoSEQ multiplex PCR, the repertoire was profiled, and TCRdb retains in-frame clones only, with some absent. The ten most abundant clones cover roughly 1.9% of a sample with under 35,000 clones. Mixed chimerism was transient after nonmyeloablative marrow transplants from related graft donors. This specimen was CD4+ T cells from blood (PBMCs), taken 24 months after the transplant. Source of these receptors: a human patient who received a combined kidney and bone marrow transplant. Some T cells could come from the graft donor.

Here the CDR3 reads CASRARGGGRYEQYF. The CDR3 DNA, read in part, is TGTGCCAGCAGGGCCCGGGGGGGCGGGAGGTACGAG. The chain links TRBV11-2 to TRBJ2-7, with TRBD2 identical over 8 bases. The read ends 3 residues before the CDR3 terminus; that terminus is restored from the germline J gene. V lost 6 bases and J lost 4; bases outside the gene matches: 11. Per the germline V gene, CDR1 is SGHAT and CDR2 is FQNNGV. The CDR3 runs 15 residues.

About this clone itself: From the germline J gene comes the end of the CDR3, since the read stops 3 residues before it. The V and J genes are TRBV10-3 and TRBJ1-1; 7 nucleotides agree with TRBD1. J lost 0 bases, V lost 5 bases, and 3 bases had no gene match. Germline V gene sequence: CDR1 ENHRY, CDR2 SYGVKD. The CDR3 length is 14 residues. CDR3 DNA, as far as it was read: TGTGCCATCAGTTCTGGGACAGTGAACACTGAA. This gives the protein CAISSGTVNTE. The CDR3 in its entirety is CAISSGTVNTEAFF.

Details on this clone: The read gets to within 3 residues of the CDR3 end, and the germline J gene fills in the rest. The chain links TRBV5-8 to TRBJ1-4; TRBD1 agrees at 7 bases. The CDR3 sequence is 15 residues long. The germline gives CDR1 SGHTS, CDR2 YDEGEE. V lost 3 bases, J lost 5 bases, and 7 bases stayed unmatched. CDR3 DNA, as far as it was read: TGTGCCAGCAGCTACCGGGACAGTTCAAATGAAAAA. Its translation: CASSYRDSSNEK. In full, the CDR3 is CASSYRDSSNEKLFF.

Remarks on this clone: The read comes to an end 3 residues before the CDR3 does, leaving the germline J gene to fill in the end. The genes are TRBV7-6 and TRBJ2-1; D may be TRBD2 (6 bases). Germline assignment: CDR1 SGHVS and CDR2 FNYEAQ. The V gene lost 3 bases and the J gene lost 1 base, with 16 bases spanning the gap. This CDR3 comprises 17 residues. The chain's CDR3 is CASSFRAVGLSYNEQFF. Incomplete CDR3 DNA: TGTGCCAGCAGCTTCAGGGCGGTAGGACTATCCTACAATGAG.

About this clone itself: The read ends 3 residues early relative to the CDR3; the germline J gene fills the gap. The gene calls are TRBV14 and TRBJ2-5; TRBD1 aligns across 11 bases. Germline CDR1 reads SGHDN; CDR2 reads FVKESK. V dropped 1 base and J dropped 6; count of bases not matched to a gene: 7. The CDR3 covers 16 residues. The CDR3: CASSQAGTGGWQTQYF. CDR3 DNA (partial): TGTGCCAGCAGCCAAGCCGGGACAGGGGGTTGGCAGACC.

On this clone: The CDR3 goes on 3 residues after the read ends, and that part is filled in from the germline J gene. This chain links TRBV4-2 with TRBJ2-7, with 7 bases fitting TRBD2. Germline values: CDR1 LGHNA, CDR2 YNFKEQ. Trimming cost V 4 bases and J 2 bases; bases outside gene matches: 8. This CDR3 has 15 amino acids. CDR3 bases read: TGTGCCAGCAGCCCTTCCCTAGCGGAAACCTACGAG. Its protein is CASSPSLAETYE. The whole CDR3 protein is CASSPSLAETYEQYF.

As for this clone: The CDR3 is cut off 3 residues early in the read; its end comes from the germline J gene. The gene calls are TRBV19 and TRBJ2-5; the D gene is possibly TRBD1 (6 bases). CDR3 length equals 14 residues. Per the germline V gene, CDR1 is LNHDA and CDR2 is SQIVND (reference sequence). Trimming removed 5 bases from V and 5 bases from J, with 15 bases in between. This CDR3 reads CASSEGVRGETQYF. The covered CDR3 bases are TGTGCCAGTAGTGAGGGGGTTCGTGGGGAGACC.

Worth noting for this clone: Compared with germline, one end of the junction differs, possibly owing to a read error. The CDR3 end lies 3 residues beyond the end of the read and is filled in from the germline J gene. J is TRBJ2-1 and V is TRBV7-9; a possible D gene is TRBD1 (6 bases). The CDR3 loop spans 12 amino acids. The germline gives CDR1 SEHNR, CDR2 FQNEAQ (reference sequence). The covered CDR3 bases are TGTGCCGGCAGCTTAGTAGGGGGTGAG. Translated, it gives CAGSLVGGE. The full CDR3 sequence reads CAGSLVGGEQFF. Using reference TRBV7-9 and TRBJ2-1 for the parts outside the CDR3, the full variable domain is DTGVSQNPRHKITKRGQNVTFRCDPISEHNRLYWYRQTLGQGPEFLTYFQNEAQLEKSRLLSDRFSAERPKGSFSTLEIQRTEQGDSAMYLCAGSLVGGEQFFGPGTRLTVL.